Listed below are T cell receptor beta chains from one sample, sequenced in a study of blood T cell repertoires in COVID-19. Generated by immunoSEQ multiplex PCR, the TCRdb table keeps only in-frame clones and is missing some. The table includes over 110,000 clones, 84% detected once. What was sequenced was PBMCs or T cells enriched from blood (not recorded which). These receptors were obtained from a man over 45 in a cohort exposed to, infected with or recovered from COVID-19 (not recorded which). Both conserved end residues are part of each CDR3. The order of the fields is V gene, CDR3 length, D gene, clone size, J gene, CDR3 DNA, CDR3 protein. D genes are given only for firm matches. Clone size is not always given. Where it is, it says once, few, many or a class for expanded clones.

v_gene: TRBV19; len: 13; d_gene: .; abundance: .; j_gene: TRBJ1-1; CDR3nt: TGTGCCAGTAGGGACAGATCCAACACTGAAGCTTTCTTT; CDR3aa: CASRDRSNTEAFF
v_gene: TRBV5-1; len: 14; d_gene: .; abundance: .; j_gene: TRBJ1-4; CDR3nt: TGCGCCAGCAGCTTGTTCGGGGGGCGGGAAAAACTGTTTTTT; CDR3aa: CASSLFGGREKLFF
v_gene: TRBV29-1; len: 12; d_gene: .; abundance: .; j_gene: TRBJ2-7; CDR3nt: TGCAGCGTGGGGCCACAGAACGGCGAGCAGTACTTC; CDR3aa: CSVGPQNGEQYF
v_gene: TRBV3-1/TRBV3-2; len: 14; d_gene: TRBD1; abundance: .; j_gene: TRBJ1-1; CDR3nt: TGTGCCAGCAGCCAGACAGGGATGAACACTGAAGCTTTCTTT; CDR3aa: CASSQTGMNTEAFF
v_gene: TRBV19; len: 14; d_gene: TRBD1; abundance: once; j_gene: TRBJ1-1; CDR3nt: TGTGCCAGTAGTAAACAGGGGCCGAACACTGAAGCTTTCTTT; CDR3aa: CASSKQGPNTEAFF
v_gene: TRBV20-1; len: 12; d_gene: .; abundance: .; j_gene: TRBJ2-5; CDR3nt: TGCAGTGCTAGTGCGCGCCAAGAGACCCAGTACTTC; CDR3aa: CSASARQETQYF
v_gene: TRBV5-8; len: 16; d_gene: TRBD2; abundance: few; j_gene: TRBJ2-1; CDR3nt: TGTGCCAGCAGGTCCCCTAACGGGAGGGCCTTCAATGAGCAGTTCTTC; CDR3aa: CASRSPNGRAFNEQFF
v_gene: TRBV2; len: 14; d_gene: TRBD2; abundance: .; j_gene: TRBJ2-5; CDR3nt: TGTGCCAGCAGTCTCTCGGGGGGCCAAGAGACCCAGTACTTC; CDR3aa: CASSLSGGQETQYF
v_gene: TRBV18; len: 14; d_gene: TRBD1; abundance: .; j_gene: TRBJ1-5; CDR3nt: TGTGCCAGCTCCCAAGGTAGGGGGCAACAGCCCCAGCATTTT; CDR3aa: CASSQGRGQQPQHF
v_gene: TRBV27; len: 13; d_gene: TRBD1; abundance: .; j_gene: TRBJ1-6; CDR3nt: TGTGCCAGCAAGGGACAGGGGGCGACACCCCTCCACTTT; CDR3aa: CASKGQGATPLHF
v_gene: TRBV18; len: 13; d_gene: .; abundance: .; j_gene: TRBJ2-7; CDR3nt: TGTGCCAGCTCACCGACCCAGGTTCACGAGCAGTACTTC; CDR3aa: CASSPTQVHEQYF
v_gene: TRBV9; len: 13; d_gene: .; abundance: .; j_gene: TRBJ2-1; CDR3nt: TGTGCCAGCAGCGTAGGAGGCGAGAATGAGCAGTTCTTC; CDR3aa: CASSVGGENEQFF
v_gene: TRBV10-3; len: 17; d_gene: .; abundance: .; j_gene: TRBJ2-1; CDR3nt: TGTGCCATCAGACCGGGACCAGGGGCCCCTAAGGGAGATGAGCAGTTCTTC; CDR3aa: CAIRPGPGAPKGDEQFF
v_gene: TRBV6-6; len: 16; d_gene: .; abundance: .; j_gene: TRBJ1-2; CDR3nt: TGTGCCAGCAGCGTGCCCCGGACTGGCCGGGGCTATGGCTACACCTTC; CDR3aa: CASSVPRTGRGYGYTF
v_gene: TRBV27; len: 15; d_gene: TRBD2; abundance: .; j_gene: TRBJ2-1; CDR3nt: TGTGCCAGCAGTCCAATAGCGGGGTTATACAATGAGCAGTTCTTC; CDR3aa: CASSPIAGLYNEQFF
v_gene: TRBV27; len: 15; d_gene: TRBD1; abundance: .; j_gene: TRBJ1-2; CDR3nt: TGTGCCAGCACTCTCACCGGGACAGGGTTTTCCGGCTACACCTTC; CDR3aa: CASTLTGTGFSGYTF
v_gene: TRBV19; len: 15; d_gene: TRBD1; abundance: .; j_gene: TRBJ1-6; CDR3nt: TGTGCCAGTAGTACCGCGACAGGGACTAATTCACCCCTCCACTTT; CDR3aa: CASSTATGTNSPLHF
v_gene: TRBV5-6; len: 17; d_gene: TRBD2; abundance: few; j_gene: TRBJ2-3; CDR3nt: TGTGCCAGCAGCTTGGAACTAGCGGGGCCTAGCACAGATACGCAGTATTTT; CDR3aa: CASSLELAGPSTDTQYF
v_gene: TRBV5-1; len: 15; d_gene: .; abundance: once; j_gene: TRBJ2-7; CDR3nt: TGCGCCAGCAGTCCGGGTTTGTCCCAATACTACGAGCAGTACTTC; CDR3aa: CASSPGLSQYYEQYF
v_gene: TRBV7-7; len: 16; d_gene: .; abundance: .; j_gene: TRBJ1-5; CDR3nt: TGTGCCAGCAGCCCGAGTCAGGGGACTAGCAATCAGCCCCAGCATTTT; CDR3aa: CASSPSQGTSNQPQHF
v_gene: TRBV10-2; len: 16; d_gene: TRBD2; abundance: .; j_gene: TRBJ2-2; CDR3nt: TGCGCCAGCAGTAAACTTAGCGGGAGCAATAGCGGGGAGCTGTTTTTT; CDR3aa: CASSKLSGSNSGELFF
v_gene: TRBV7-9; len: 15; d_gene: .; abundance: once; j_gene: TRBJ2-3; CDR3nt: TGTGCCAGCAGCTTCGGAGGAAAAAGCACAGATACGCAGTATTTT; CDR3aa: CASSFGGKSTDTQYF
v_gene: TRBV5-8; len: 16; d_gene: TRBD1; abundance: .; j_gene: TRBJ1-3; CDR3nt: TGTGCCAGCAGCCCGGGACAGGCTTACTCTGGAAACACCATATATTTT; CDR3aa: CASSPGQAYSGNTIYF
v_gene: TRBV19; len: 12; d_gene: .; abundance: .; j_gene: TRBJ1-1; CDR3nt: TGTGCGACGCGGGGCCGGAACACTGAAGCTTTCTTT; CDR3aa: CATRGRNTEAFF